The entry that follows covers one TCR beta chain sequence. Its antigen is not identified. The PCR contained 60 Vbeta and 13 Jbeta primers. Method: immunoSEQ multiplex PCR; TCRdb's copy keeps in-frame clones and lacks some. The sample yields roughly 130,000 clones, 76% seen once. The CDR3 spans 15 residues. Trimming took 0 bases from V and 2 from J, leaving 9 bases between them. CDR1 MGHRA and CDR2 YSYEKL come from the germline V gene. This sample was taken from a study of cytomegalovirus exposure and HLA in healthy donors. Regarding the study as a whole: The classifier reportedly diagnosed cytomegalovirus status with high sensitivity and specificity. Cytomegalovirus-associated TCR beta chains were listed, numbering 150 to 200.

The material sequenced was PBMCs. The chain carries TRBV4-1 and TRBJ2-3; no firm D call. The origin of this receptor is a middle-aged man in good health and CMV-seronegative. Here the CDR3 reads CASSQDLGSTDTQYF. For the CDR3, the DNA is TGCGCCAGCAGCCAAGATTTGGGCTCCACAGATACGCAGTATTTT.